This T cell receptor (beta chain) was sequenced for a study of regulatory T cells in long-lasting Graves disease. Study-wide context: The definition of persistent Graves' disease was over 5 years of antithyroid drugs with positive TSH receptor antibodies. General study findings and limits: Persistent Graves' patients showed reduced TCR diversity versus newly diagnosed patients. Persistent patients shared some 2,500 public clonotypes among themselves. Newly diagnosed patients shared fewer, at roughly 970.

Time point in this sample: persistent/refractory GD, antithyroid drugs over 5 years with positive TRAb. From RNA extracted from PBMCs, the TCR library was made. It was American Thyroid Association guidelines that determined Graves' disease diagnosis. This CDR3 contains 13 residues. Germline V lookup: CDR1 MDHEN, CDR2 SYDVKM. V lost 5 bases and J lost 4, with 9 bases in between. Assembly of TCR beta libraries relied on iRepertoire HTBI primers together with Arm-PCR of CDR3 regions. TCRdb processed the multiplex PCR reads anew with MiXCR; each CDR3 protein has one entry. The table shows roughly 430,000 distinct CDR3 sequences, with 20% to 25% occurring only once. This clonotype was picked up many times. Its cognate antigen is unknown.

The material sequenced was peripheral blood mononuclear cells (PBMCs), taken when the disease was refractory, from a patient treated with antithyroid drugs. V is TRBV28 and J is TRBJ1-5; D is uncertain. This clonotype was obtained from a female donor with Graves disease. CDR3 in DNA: TGTGCCAGCAGTAAATCACTAAATCAGCCCCAGCATTTT. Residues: CASSKSLNQPQHF.